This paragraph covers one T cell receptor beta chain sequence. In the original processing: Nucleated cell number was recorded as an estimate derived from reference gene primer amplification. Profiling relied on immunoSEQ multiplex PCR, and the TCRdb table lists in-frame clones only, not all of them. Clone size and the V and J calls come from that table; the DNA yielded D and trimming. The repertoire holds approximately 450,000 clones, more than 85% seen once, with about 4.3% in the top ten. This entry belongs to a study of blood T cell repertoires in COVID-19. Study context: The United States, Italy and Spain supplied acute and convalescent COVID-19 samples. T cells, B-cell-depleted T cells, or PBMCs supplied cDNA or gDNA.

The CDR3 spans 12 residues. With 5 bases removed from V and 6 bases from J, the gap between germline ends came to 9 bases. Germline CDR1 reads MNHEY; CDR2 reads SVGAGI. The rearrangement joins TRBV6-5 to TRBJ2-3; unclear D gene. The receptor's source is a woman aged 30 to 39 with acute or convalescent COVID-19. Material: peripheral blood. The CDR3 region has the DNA TGTGCCAGCAGTCCCGGTTCCGATACGCAGTATTTT. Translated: CASSPGSDTQYF.